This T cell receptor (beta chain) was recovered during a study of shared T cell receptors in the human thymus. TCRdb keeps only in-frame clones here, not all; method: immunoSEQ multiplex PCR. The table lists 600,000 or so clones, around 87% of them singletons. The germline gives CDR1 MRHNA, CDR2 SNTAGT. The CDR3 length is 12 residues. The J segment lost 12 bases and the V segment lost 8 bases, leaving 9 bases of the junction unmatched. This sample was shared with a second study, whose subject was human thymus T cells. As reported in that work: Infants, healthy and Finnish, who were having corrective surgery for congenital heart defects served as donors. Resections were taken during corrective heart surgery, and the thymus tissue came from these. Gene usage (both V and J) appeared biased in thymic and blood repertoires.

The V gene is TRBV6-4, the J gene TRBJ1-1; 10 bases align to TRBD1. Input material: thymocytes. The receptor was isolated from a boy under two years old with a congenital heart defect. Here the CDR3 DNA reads TGTGCCAGCTCGGGACAGGGGACAGCAACTTTCTTT. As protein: CASSGQGTATFF.